The sequence of this T cell receptor beta chain was determined in a study of T cells after yellow fever vaccination. This CDR3 has 11 amino acids. Germline CDR1 SGHRS, CDR2 YFSETQ. V lost 6 bases and J 9 bases, leaving 9 bases between the germline ends. TCRdb itself ran the 5' RACE reads through MiXCR, one entry per CDR3 protein. The sample lists under 700,000 distinct CDR3 sequences, roughly a sixth seen once, with 15% to 20% in the top ten. The clonotype originates from a young man who received the YFV17D yellow fever vaccine. The rearrangement links TRBV5-1 to TRBJ2-2; the D is unclear. Sequenced material: PBMCs, taken about 5 days after the first yellow fever vaccination. The CDR3 DNA sequence: TGCGCCAGCACAACGGACCGGGAGCTGTTTTTT. Translated: CASTTDRELFF.